A selection of T cell receptor beta chains follows, all from one sample in a study of T cell responses to AZD1222 COVID-19 vaccine. Libraries were prepared by immunoSEQ multiplex PCR; TCRdb keeps only in-frame clonotypes and omits some of them. The sample yields about 85,000 clones, about 92% seen once. The material sequenced was peripheral blood, taken on day 0 of AZD1222 vaccination. These receptors all come from an adult in good health. Each CDR3 is given with its conserved first and last residue.

J gene	V gene	CDR3 protein
TRBJ2-5	TRBV7-2	CASSLGTGGKTQYF
TRBJ1-1	TRBV6-2/TRBV6-3	CASSYSPASEAFF
TRBJ2-5	TRBV29-1	CSICLNRGPGETQYF
TRBJ2-7	TRBV5-6	CASSLKSGRAYSPEQYF
TRBJ1-1	TRBV14	CASSPQPRGEAFF
TRBJ2-7	TRBV27	CASSTRTSEYDEQYF
TRBJ2-7	TRBV5-6	CASTRGRQTYEQYF
TRBJ1-5	TRBV7-2	CASSLNAAGSVWHF
TRBJ2-1	TRBV5-1	CASSLVVAGVSEQFF
TRBJ2-2	TRBV2	CASSEGITNSRELFF
TRBJ1-2	TRBV28	CASSLPGAPPGGYTF
TRBJ2-1	TRBV10-1	CASSPGTSGRNEQFF
TRBJ2-5	TRBV24-1	CATSDSGTYQETQYF
TRBJ2-1	TRBV3-1/TRBV3-2	CASSPRGAGGTDEQFF
TRBJ1-4	TRBV19	CASRTGTTNEKLFF